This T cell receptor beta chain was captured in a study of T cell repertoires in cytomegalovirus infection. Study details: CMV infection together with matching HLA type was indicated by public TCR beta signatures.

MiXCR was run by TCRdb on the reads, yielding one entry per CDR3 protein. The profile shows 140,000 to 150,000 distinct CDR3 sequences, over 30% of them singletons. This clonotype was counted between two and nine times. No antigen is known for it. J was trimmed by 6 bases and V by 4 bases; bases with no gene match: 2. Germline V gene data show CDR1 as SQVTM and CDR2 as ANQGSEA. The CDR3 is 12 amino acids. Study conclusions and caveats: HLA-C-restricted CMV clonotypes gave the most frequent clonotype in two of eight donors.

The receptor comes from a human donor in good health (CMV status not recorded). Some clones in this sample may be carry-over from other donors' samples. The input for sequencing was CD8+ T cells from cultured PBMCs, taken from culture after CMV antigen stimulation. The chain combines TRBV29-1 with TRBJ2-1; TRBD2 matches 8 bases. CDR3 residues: CSVVGGGNEQFF. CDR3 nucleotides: TGCAGCGTTGTCGGGGGGGGCAATGAGCAGTTCTTC.